The 25 T cell receptor beta chains below all came from one sample that was sequenced in a study of Ad26.COV2.S vaccination and SARS-CoV-2 variants. Treatment of the sample: 15 to 20 received Ad26.COV2.S at low or high dose, single or two shots; 5 received placebo; per-sample allocation not given. Each sample was drawn 63 days after the first injection (of vaccine or placebo). Method: immunoSEQ multiplex PCR; TCRdb's copy keeps in-frame clones and lacks some. The repertoire holds 400,000 to 450,000 clones, with about 93% as singletons. The input for sequencing was peripheral blood, taken in a trial of Ad26.COV2.S vaccine versus placebo. The receptors were gathered from a person between 18 and 65 years old who received the Ad26.COV2.S COVID-19 vaccine or a placebo.

This chain uses TRBV4-1 with TRBJ1-1; no firm D call. Trimming took 0 bases from V and 4 from J, leaving 6 bases between them. This CDR3 region has 13 residues. The germline gives CDR1 MGHRA, CDR2 YSYEKL. The CDR3 DNA is TGCGCCAGCAGCCAAGAATCTACCACTGAAGCTTTCTTT. This sequence encodes CASSQESTTEAFF.

This clone was seen a single time. The junction departs from germline at one end; a sequencing error may be responsible. V is TRBV7-2 and J is TRBJ2-7; tentatively, D is TRBD2 (5 bases). The CDR3 extends over 12 amino acids. CDR1 SGHTA and CDR2 FQGNSA come from the germline V gene. CDR3 region: CASSLDGVGRHF. CDR3 DNA sequence: TGTGCCAGCAGCTTAGACGGGGTAGGAAGGCACTTC.

The chain is built from TRBV10-3 and TRBJ1-1; D is perhaps TRBD1 (5 bases). Germline V lookup: CDR1 ENHRY, CDR2 SYGVKD. The CDR3 runs 13 residues. The V and J ends lost 3 bases and 3 bases respectively, with 8 bases between them. The DNA of the CDR3 is TGTGCCATCAGTGAAGGGACTTACACTGAAGCTTTCTTT. This gives the protein CAISEGTYTEAFF.

J is TRBJ2-1 and V is TRBV7-2; D is possibly TRBD2 (6 bases). The CDR3 sequence is 14 residues long. Trimming stripped 8 bases from V and 0 bases from J, with 11 bases between. CDR1 and CDR2 (germline): SGHTA, FQGNSA. CDR3 nucleotides: TGTGCCAGCCACTGGCGGGACTCCTACAATGAGCAGTTCTTC. Protein product: CASHWRDSYNEQFF.

In this sample, this clone turned up a few times. This chain joins TRBV5-1 and TRBJ1-1; 10 nucleotides align to TRBD1. The V and J ends lost 3 bases and 1 base, in that order; junction bases with no gene match: 9. CDR1 and CDR2 (germline): SGHRS, YFSETQ. This CDR3 is 17 amino acids long. CDR3 sequence: CASSYPGTGVENTEAFF. The CDR3 DNA is TGCGCCAGCAGCTACCCCGGGACAGGGGTGGAGAACACTGAAGCTTTCTTT.

The CDR3 DNA follows: TGTGCCAGCAGTATCGCAGGGGATGGCAATCAGCCCCAGCATTTT. This encodes CASSIAGDGNQPQHF. The V and J genes are TRBV2 and TRBJ1-5; D may be TRBD1 (6 bases). Trimming cost V 5 bases and J 2 bases, with 13 bases left between them. CDR1 is SNHLY, CDR2 FYNNEI, per germline. This CDR3 comprises 15 residues.

This clone occurred a few times. V gene TRBV7-2 combines with J gene TRBJ1-3; TRBD1 matches 7 bases. This CDR3 contains 17 residues. Looked up from germline, CDR1 is SGHTA and CDR2 is FQGNSA. Trimming cost V 2 bases and J 0 bases; bases outside gene matches: 7. CDR3 sequence (DNA): TGTGCCAGCAGCTTAATCGGAGGGGGCAGCTCTGGAAACACCATATATTTT. Protein sequence: CASSLIGGGSSGNTIYF.

The rearrangement links TRBV30 to TRBJ2-1; D call uncertain. Germline assignment: CDR1 GTSNPN and CDR2 SVGIG (reference sequence). Trimming pared 5 bases from V and 1 base from J, leaving 9 bases between. The CDR3 loop spans 13 amino acids. The CDR3 region has the DNA TGTGCCTGGTACTTGGGATCCTACAATGAGCAGTTCTTC. This encodes CAWYLGSYNEQFF.

The rearrangement uses TRBV9 and TRBJ1-1, with unresolved D. The V gene's germline CDR1 is SGDLS and CDR2 YYNGEE. CDR3 length: 14 residues. Trimming removed 0 bases at V and 3 bases at J, with 9 bases between. The CDR3, as DNA: TGTGCCAGCAGCGTAGGACGGCGCGACACTGAAGCTTTCTTT. Protein sequence: CASSVGRRDTEAFF.

This chain joins TRBV11-2 and TRBJ1-4, with 8 positions matching TRBD1. The V gene's germline CDR1 is SGHAT and CDR2 FQNNGV. V was pared by 5 bases and J by 3 bases, with 11 bases of the junction left unmatched. This CDR3 has 17 residues. Written as DNA, the CDR3 is TGTGCCAGCAGCCAACACAGGTGGGACAGGTCTAATGAAAAACTGTTTTTT. Its translation is CASSQHRWDRSNEKLFF.

This CDR3 is CAWSVGGSTFYGYTF. CDR3 nucleotide sequence: TGTGCCTGGAGTGTGGGGGGGTCTACCTTCTATGGCTACACCTTC. The rearrangement joins TRBV30 to TRBJ1-2, with a possible D match to TRBD1 (5 bases). CDR3 length: 15 amino acids. V lost 0 bases, J lost 4 bases, and 15 bases lay in between. Germline-derived CDR1 and CDR2 are GTSNPN and SVGIG (reference sequence).

V gene TRBV27 combines with J gene TRBJ2-1; 15 nucleotides agree with TRBD2. The CDR3 runs to 18 residues. Germline-derived CDR1 and CDR2 are MNHEY and SMNVEV (reference sequence). Trimming cost V 4 bases and J 1 base; bases outside gene matches: 5. In nucleotides, the CDR3 is TGTGCCAGCAGTTCCGACGGGACTAGCGGGAGGTCCTACAATGAGCAGTTCTTC. Its translation is CASSSDGTSGRSYNEQFF.

The genes are TRBV11-3 and TRBJ2-3, with TRBD1 matching 7 bases. Germline V gives CDR1 SGHNT, CDR2 YENEEA. This CDR3 is 15 amino acids long. V was pared by 1 base and J by 6 bases, with 7 bases of the junction left unmatched. Here the CDR3 reads CASSLGQGDGDTQYF. For the CDR3, the DNA is TGTGCCAGCAGCTTAGGGCAGGGGGACGGCGATACGCAGTATTTT.

The J gene is TRBJ2-7, the V gene TRBV28; possibly TRBD1 or TRBD2 for D (6 bases each). There are 12 residues in the CDR3. Deletions cut 8 bases from V and 6 bases from J, with 14 bases between. Germline assignment: CDR1 MDHEN and CDR2 SYDVKM. The CDR3 region has the DNA TGTGCCAGCGGCACAGGGACTCGCGAGCAGTACTTC. Its protein product is CASGTGTREQYF.

The V and J genes are TRBV5-4 and TRBJ2-7; the D call may be TRBD1 or TRBD2 (6 bases each). V gave up 4 bases and J gave up 6 bases, with 11 bases separating them. The CDR3 totals 12 residues. Looked up from germline, CDR1 is SGHNT and CDR2 is YYREEE (reference sequence). In nucleotides, the CDR3 is TGTGCCAGCAGCCTGGGGGGCCCCGAGCAGTACTTC. It translates to CASSLGGPEQYF.

CDR3 sequence reads: CASETSGRGGGELFF. CDR3 nucleotides: TGTGCCAGCGAAACTAGCGGGAGAGGCGGCGGGGAGCTGTTTTTT. The chain combines TRBV6-5 with TRBJ2-2, with TRBD2 matching over 11 bases. The CDR3 has 15 residues. The V gene's germline CDR1 is MNHEY and CDR2 SVGAGI. J gave up 7 bases and V 8 bases, and 9 bases lay outside the gene matches.

A word on this clone: Other nucleotide sequences from this sample produce the same CDR3. The chain has TRBV28 and TRBJ2-1, with D possibly TRBD2 on 6 matching bases. This CDR3 comprises 12 residues. Trimming left V 3 bases short and J 7 bases short, with 7 bases between. Germline V gene sequence: CDR1 MDHEN, CDR2 SYDVKM. CDR3 in DNA: TGTGCCAGCAGTTTGGGAGGAAATGAGCAGTTCTTC. Translation gives CASSLGGNEQFF.

This clone occurred once. The rearrangement links TRBV20-1 to TRBJ2-7; D is possibly TRBD1 (6 bases). The germline gives CDR1 DFQATT, CDR2 SNEGSKA (reference sequence). Trimming pared 6 bases from V and 1 base from J, leaving 7 bases between. The CDR3 is 11 amino acids. CDR3 protein: CSAQGSYEQYF. CDR3 bases: TGCAGTGCACAGGGTTCCTACGAGCAGTACTTC.

The rearrangement uses TRBV7-8 and TRBJ1-2; possibly TRBD1 for D (6 bases). V gave up 1 base and J gave up 4 bases, with 19 bases separating them. Looked up from germline, CDR1 is SGHVS and CDR2 is FQNEAQ. The CDR3 sequence is 17 residues long. The CDR3 DNA is TGTGCCAGCAGCTTAGAGCTTCAGGGGTCGGAGCGCTATGGCTACACCTTC. Protein: CASSLELQGSERYGYTF.

The rearrangement uses TRBV6-5 and TRBJ2-7; 8 nucleotides line up with TRBD2. The junction had 15 bases not matched to a gene; V was cut back by 6 bases and J by 8 bases. The CDR3 loop spans 15 amino acids. CDR1 and CDR2 (germline): MNHEY, SVGAGI. The CDR3 nucleotides read TGTGCCAGCAGGAATGTAGCGGGGAGGGCCGTTAAGCAGTACTTC. Translated, it gives CASRNVAGRAVKQYF.

This clone has a single count. The chain employs TRBV15 and TRBJ2-7, with 7 bases aligning to TRBD2. There are 15 residues in the CDR3. J lost 5 bases, V lost 0 bases, and 7 bases had no gene match. CDR1 and CDR2 (germline): LNHNV, YYDKDF (reference sequence). The CDR3 coding sequence is TGTGCCACCAGCAGAGAGGGACTAAGGAGGGACGAGCAGTACTTC. Its protein is CATSREGLRRDEQYF.

The chain joins TRBV11-2 to TRBJ2-7; D gene uncertain. The V end was cut by 1 base, the J end by 0 bases, with 4 bases between. In germline, CDR1 is SGHAT, CDR2 FQNNGV. This CDR3 is built from 13 residues. CDR3 in amino acids: CASSLARSYEQYF. The CDR3 nucleotides read TGTGCCAGCAGCTTAGCACGCTCCTACGAGCAGTACTTC.

The table lists this clone with a few counts. The chain links TRBV24-1 to TRBJ1-5, with TRBD1 identical over 7 bases. CDR1 and CDR2 from the germline V gene are KGHDR and SFDVKD. The CDR3 is 15 residues long. The V segment lost 4 bases and the J segment 0 bases; nucleotides outside the gene matches: 2. CDR3 sequence reads: CATSEGTVSNQPQHF. CDR3 DNA: TGTGCCACCAGTGAGGGGACAGTTAGCAATCAGCCCCAGCATTTT.

The chain recombines TRBV5-1 with TRBJ2-1, with TRBD2 matching over 8 bases. The CDR3 contains 14 residues. The V and J ends lost 0 bases and 7 bases, in that order; junction bases with no gene match: 3. CDR1 is SGHRS and CDR2 is YFSETQ in the germline V gene. The CDR3 coding sequence is TGCGCCAGCAGCTTGGGGACTAGCAAGAATGAGCAGTTCTTC. Its protein product is CASSLGTSKNEQFF.

The rearrangement links TRBV11-2 to TRBJ2-2; TRBD1 agrees at 9 bases. CDR3 length: 16 amino acids. CDR1 is SGHAT, CDR2 FQNNGV, per germline. Trimming took 5 bases from V and 0 from J; bases not matched to a gene: 4. The CDR3 sequence: CASSTYRGPNTGELFF. DNA for the CDR3: TGTGCCAGCAGCACCTACAGGGGGCCGAACACCGGGGAGCTGTTTTTT.